This record looks at one T cell receptor (beta chain) sequence and its context. Antigen: not known. Per germline, CDR1 SNHLY and CDR2 FYNNEI. Germline trimming cut 8 bases from V and 6 bases from J; bases unmatched to any gene: 8. The CDR3 covers 14 residues. Assay: immunoSEQ multiplex PCR; the TCRdb copy retains only in-frame clones and omits some. The table lists some 130,000 clones, roughly 85% of them singletons. This entry is derived from a study of T cell responses to AZD1222 COVID-19 vaccine. Whole-study context: The analysis combined second doses at about 4 or about 12 weeks. Regarding the study as a whole: Reportedly, nearly half of unique spike TCRs recognized epitopes outside B.1.351/B.1.1.7 mutations.

The sequenced sample was peripheral blood, obtained on day 0 of AZD1222 vaccination. This clonotype was obtained from an adult in good health. V gene TRBV2 combines with J gene TRBJ2-1; 9 positions match TRBD1. CDR3 in DNA: TGTGCCAGCTTTGCCGGGACAGGGATCAATGAGCAGTTCTTC. This encodes CASFAGTGINEQFF. Full variable domain (rest looked up from reference TRBV2 and TRBJ2-1): EPEVTQTPSHQVTQMGQEVILRCVPISNHLYFYWYRQILGQKVEFLVSFYNNEISEKSEIFDDQFSVERPDGSNFTLKIRSTKLEDSAMYFCASFAGTGINEQFFGPGTRLTVL.